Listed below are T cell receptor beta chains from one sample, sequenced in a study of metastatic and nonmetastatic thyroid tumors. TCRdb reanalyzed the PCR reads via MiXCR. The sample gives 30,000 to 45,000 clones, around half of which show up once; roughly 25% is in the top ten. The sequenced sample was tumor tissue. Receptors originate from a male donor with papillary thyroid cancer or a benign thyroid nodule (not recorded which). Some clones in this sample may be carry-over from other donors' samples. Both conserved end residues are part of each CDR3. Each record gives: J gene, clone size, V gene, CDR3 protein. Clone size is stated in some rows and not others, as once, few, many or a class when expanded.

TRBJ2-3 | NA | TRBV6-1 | CASSEGGAGGGADTQYF
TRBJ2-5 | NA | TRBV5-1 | CASGTGQETQYF
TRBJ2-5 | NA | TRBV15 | CATSSLETQYF
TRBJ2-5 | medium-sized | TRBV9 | CASSVAGGQRETQYF
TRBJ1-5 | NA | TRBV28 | CASSLGENNQPQHF
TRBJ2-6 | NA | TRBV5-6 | CASSLGLIFSGANVLTF
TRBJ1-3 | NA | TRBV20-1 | CSARDQGVPGNTIYF
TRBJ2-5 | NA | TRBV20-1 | CSARDGRGATQETQYF
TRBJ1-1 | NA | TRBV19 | CASSIIDRDTEAFF
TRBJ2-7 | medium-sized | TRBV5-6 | CASSSGGGTLLWEQYF